Listed here are 6 T cell receptor beta chains from one sample, sequenced in a study of a mutant IDH1 vaccine in newly diagnosed glioma. Time point noted: baseline, week 1 (first vaccination visit). Treatment defined: pre-vaccination baseline after standard-of-care therapy. The table came from immunoSEQ multiplex PCR; TCRdb's copy has only in-frame clones and leaves some out. The sample includes some 70,000 clones, 60% to 85% of them seen just once. This material consisted of PBMCs, taken from a glioma patient treated with radiotherapy, temozolomide or both. Receptors originate from a man aged 50-60 years with glioma.

The chain has TRBV5-1 and TRBJ1-4; the match to TRBD1 covers 7 bases. The CDR3 is 13 amino acids. After removal of 7 bases from V and 2 bases from J, the junction contained 2 bases not matched to a gene. Germline V gene lookup returns CDR1 SGHRS and CDR2 YFSETQ. The CDR3 DNA follows: TGCGCCAGCCAGGACAGGACTAATGAAAAACTGTTTTTT. Translating it yields CASQDRTNEKLFF.

The genes are TRBV4-3 and TRBJ1-4; TRBD1 might be the D (6 bases). Trimming cost V 3 bases and J 7 bases, with 15 bases left between them. Germline V lookup: CDR1 LGHNA, CDR2 YSLEER. The CDR3 extends over 15 amino acids. This CDR3 is CASSQIQGQGEKLFF. DNA of the CDR3: TGCGCCAGCAGCCAGATACAGGGCCAGGGTGAAAAACTGTTTTTT.

J is TRBJ1-6 and V is TRBV5-4; 7 positions match TRBD1. CDR3 size: 15 residues. Germline CDR1 SGHNT, CDR2 YYREEE (reference sequence). V was pared by 6 bases and J by 6 bases, with 9 bases of the junction left unmatched. CDR3 amino acids: CASTPQGGGNSPLHF. CDR3 coding DNA: TGTGCCAGCACCCCCCAGGGGGGAGGTAATTCACCCCTCCACTTT.

This sequence joins TRBV25-1 and TRBJ1-1; no firm D call. The CDR3 is 12 residues long. With 7 bases removed from V and 3 bases from J, the gap between germline ends came to 9 bases. Germline CDR1 and CDR2: MGHDK and SYGVNS. CDR3 nucleotide sequence: TGTGCCAGCAAAGGTGGATACACTGAAGCTTTCTTT. This sequence encodes CASKGGYTEAFF.

This clone was detected only once. The chain joins TRBV4-1 to TRBJ1-4, with a tentative D call TRBD1 (6 bases). The germline V gene has CDR1 MGHRA and CDR2 YSYEKL. Trimming took off 0 bases at V and 8 bases at J, with 16 bases between the two ends. CDR3 size: 16 residues. The CDR3 region is CASSQDYPGAGEKLFF. Written as DNA, the CDR3 is TGCGCCAGCAGCCAAGATTATCCAGGGGCGGGAGAAAAACTGTTTTTT.

The chain has TRBV5-6 and TRBJ1-2; 7 bases line up with TRBD1. In germline, CDR1 is SGHDT, CDR2 YYEEEE. The trim removed 2 bases at V and 3 bases at J, leaving 4 bases unmatched. The CDR3 has 14 amino acids. This CDR3 is CASSFRQGDYGYTF. In DNA, the CDR3 is TGTGCCAGCAGCTTCCGACAGGGCGACTATGGCTACACCTTC.